This entry lists 11 T cell receptor beta chains sequenced from one sample in a study of shared clonotypes between healthy human individuals. Sequencing was performed with immunoSEQ multiplex PCR; in TCRdb, only in-frame clones are kept and a portion is missing. Of around 2.5 million clones listed, more than 85% are singletons. Sequencing was carried out using naive CD4+ T cells from PBMCs. Described subset: CD45RA+ positively selected. These receptors were collected from a man younger than 30 in good health. Some clones in this sample may be carry-over from other donors' samples.

The chain links TRBV30 to TRBJ1-2, with no clear D. Germline V lookup: CDR1 GTSNPN, CDR2 SVGIG (reference sequence). V was shortened by 0 bases and J by 2 bases, with 10 bases between the two germline ends. This CDR3 has 14 amino acids. The CDR3 region is CAWSVLGPNYGYTF. The CDR3 DNA reads as TGTGCCTGGAGTGTACTGGGCCCGAACTATGGCTACACCTTC.

The rearrangement links TRBV4-2 to TRBJ2-1, with D possibly being TRBD1 (5 bases). This CDR3 region has 16 residues. V dropped 1 base and J dropped 2 bases, with 12 bases sitting between them. Germline V CDR1 and CDR2: LGHNA, YNFKEQ. The CDR3 region has the DNA TGTGCCAGCAGCCAAGTTGGGGCTCCCACCTACAATGAGCAGTTCTTC. Encoded protein: CASSQVGAPTYNEQFF.

This chain links TRBV7-9 with TRBJ1-2; TRBD1 matches at 7 bases. The length of the CDR3 is 16 residues. The germline V gene has CDR1 SEHNR and CDR2 FQNEAQ (reference sequence). With V trimmed by 2 bases and J by 0 bases, 6 bases remained unmatched. CDR3 amino acids: CASSLQQGFSNYGYTF. Here the CDR3 DNA reads TGTGCCAGCAGCTTACAACAGGGGTTTTCTAACTATGGCTACACCTTC.

V usage is TRBV18 and J usage is TRBJ2-7; maybe TRBD1 (5 bases). CDR1 KGHSH and CDR2 LQKENI come from the germline V gene. V lost 3 bases and J 4 bases, leaving 16 bases between the germline ends. CDR3 size: 15 residues. Here the CDR3 reads CASSPTTGPLYEQYF. The CDR3 DNA reads TGTGCCAGCTCACCTACTACAGGACCACTTTACGAGCAGTACTTC.

Turning to this clone: At the DNA level, this CDR3 is encoded by other sequences in the same sample as well. The chain has TRBV15 and TRBJ2-5, with D maybe TRBD2 (7 bases). Per germline, CDR1 LNHNV and CDR2 YYDKDF (reference sequence). CDR3 length: 14 amino acids. V lost 3 bases to trimming and J lost 4 bases, with 12 bases between them. CDR3 sequence (DNA): TGTGCCACCAGCAGGGGCGGGGGCCCAGAGACCCAGTACTTC. Its translation is CATSRGGGPETQYF.

The chain carries TRBV7-2 and TRBJ1-1; D not certain. Germline V gene sequence: CDR1 SGHTA, CDR2 FQGNSA. V was clipped by 4 bases and J by 1 base, with 13 bases between them. This CDR3 region has 15 residues. CDR3 nucleotides: TGTGCCAGCAGCTCAGGAGGTTTGGCGAACACTGAAGCTTTCTTT. As protein: CASSSGGLANTEAFF.

The chain couples TRBV18 to TRBJ1-2; 8 nucleotides line up with TRBD1. The CDR3 runs to 12 residues. Germline values: CDR1 KGHSH, CDR2 LQKENI. The J segment lost 10 bases and the V segment lost 3 bases, leaving 4 bases of the junction unmatched. The CDR3 region has the DNA TGTGCCAGCTCACCTGGACAGGGTCTCTACACCTTC. Its translation is CASSPGQGLYTF.

The chain has TRBV6-4 and TRBJ2-2; D perhaps matches TRBD1 (6 bases). V was shortened by 4 bases and J by 6 bases, with 9 bases between the two germline ends. Germline-derived CDR1 and CDR2 are MRHNA and SNTAGT. The CDR3 sequence is 13 residues long. In DNA, the CDR3 is TGTGCCAGCAGTGTCCGGACAGCCGGGGAGCTGTTTTTT. It yields the protein CASSVRTAGELFF.

The rearrangement links TRBV28 to TRBJ1-4; D might be TRBD1 (5 bases). V was trimmed by 3 bases and J by 6 bases, leaving 14 bases between them. This CDR3 spans 15 amino acids. CDR1 MDHEN and CDR2 SYDVKM come from the germline V gene. CDR3 coding DNA: TGTGCCAGCAGTTTTGGAGGGGCGGGCGATGAAAAACTGTTTTTT. This translates into CASSFGGAGDEKLFF. Full variable domain (remainder filled in from reference TRBV28 and TRBJ1-4): DVKVTQSSRYLVKRTGEKVFLECVQDMDHENMFWYRQDPGLGLRLIYFSYDVKMKEKGDIPEGYSVSREKKERFSLILESASTNQTSMYLCASSFGGAGDEKLFFGSGTQLSVL.

The chain combines TRBV11-2 with TRBJ1-1; D ambiguous. The CDR3 contains 14 residues. Trimming pared 0 bases from V and 3 bases from J, leaving 8 bases between. Germline V gene sequence: CDR1 SGHAT, CDR2 FQNNGV. CDR3 sequence reads: CASSLDLWHTEAFF. The CDR3 DNA follows: TGTGCCAGCAGCTTAGATTTATGGCACACTGAAGCTTTCTTT.

This clone was seen more than once but under ten times. This rearrangement joins TRBV7-9 to TRBJ1-1; D unresolved. Germline V gene data show CDR1 as SEHNR and CDR2 as FQNEAQ (reference sequence). There are 14 residues in the CDR3. Trimming took off 4 bases at V and 5 bases at J, with 14 bases between the two ends. The CDR3 DNA reads TGTGCCAGCAGCTCATGGACCATCGGGACTGAAGCTTTCTTT. Amino acids: CASSSWTIGTEAFF.